The 19 T cell receptor beta chains in this list originate from one sample, sequenced in a study of T cells in Graves' hyperthyroidism and ophthalmopathy. Template material for amplifying TCR beta CDR3 regions consisted of RNA transcripts. The TCR CDR3 first-round RT-PCR relied on the HTBI primer set. TCRdb re-called the multiplex PCR reads through MiXCR, storing one row per CDR3 protein. This sample carries 350,000 to 400,000 distinct CDR3 sequences, 15% of them seen once, and the ten largest clones take roughly 33%. Sequencing input: blood. These receptor sequences come from a woman in her twenties or thirties with Graves' hyperthyroidism.

This clonotype was seen repeatedly, ten times or more. This chain joins TRBV18 and TRBJ2-7; D gene ambiguous. Trimming shortened V by 0 bases and J by 5 bases, and 8 bases separated the two germline ends. This CDR3 spans 13 amino acids. The germline gives CDR1 KGHSH, CDR2 LQKENI. CDR3: CASSPPPPDEQYF. Here the CDR3 DNA reads TGTGCCAGCTCACCACCCCCCCCGGACGAGCAGTACTTC. The complete variable domain, with remaining parts taken from reference TRBV18 and TRBJ2-7, reads NAGVMQNPRHLVRRRGQEARLRCSPMKGHSHVYWYRQLPEEGLKFMVYLQKENIIDESGMPKERFSAEFPKEGPSILRIQQVVRGDSAAYFCASSPPPPDEQYFGPGTRLTVT.

The CDR3 spells CASSVAEGVSYGYTF. The CDR3 DNA follows: TGTGCCAGCAGCGTAGCTGAGGGGGTGAGCTATGGCTACACCTTC. V and J are TRBV9 and TRBJ1-2, with TRBD1 as a possible D gene (6 bases). V was trimmed by 0 bases and J by 4 bases, leaving 13 bases between them. The CDR3 consists of 15 residues. Germline CDR1 and CDR2: SGDLS and YYNGEE.

This clonotype was seen repeatedly, ten times or more. This chain uses TRBV27 with TRBJ1-1; D unclear. V gave up 4 bases and J gave up 3 bases, with 9 bases separating them. Germline V gene lookup returns CDR1 MNHEY and CDR2 SMNVEV (reference sequence). This CDR3 has 13 amino acids. CDR3 nucleotide sequence: TGTGCCAGCAGTTCTAGACAATACACTGAAGCTTTCTTT. It is translated as CASSSRQYTEAFF.

This clonotype was seen just once. The rearrangement uses TRBV20-1 and TRBJ1-2; D call uncertain. Deletions cut 4 bases from V and 1 base from J, with 10 bases between. The CDR3 has 13 amino acids. Germline V gene lookup returns CDR1 DFQATT and CDR2 SNEGSKA (reference sequence). The DNA for the CDR3 is TGCAGTGCTACCTCAGACGGTAACTATGGCTACACCTTC. This translates into CSATSDGNYGYTF.

As to this clonotype: A single base separates this from a much larger clone, so it may be a read error. The rearrangement uses TRBV25-1 and TRBJ2-7; perhaps TRBD1 as D (6 bases). Looked up from germline, CDR1 is MGHDK and CDR2 is SYGVNS. The CDR3 runs 13 residues. This CDR3 is CASSESGAYEQCF. For the CDR3, the DNA is TGTGCCAGCAGTGAATCAGGGGCCTACGAGCAGTGCTTC.

About this clonotype itself: At one end, the junction sequence differs from germline, possibly due to a read error. CDR3 region: CGSSSPPGLAVHNEQFF. CDR3 coding DNA: TGTGGCAGCAGCTCCCCACCGGGACTAGCGGTCCACAATGAGCAGTTCTTC. This sequence joins TRBV7-9 and TRBJ2-1, with 11 bases fitting TRBD2. The CDR3 extends over 17 amino acids. Germline assignment: CDR1 SEHNR and CDR2 FQNEAQ (reference sequence).

This clonotype occurred many times. The rearrangement links TRBV6-1 to TRBJ2-1; 7 bases are shared with TRBD2. This CDR3 has 13 residues. Germline values: CDR1 MNHNS, CDR2 SASEGT. Trimming at V came to 4 bases and at J to 7 bases, leaving 4 bases not matched to a gene. CDR3 sequence reads: CASSGGSGNEQFF. CDR3 sequence (DNA): TGTGCCAGCAGTGGCGGGAGTGGGAATGAGCAGTTCTTC.

This clonotype was seen ten or more times. The rearrangement joins TRBV5-1 to TRBJ1-1; unclear D gene. Germline values: CDR1 SGHRS, CDR2 YFSETQ. With 0 bases removed from V and 0 bases from J, the gap between germline ends came to 9 bases. The CDR3 contains 15 residues. The CDR3: CASSLGATVNTEAFF. As DNA, the CDR3 is TGCGCCAGCAGCTTGGGGGCCACCGTGAACACTGAAGCTTTCTTT.

This clonotype was recorded many times. The rearrangement links TRBV19 to TRBJ2-1; 7 nucleotides match TRBD1. The CDR3 length is 17 residues. Germline V CDR1 and CDR2: LNHDA, SQIVND (reference sequence). Germline trimming cut 4 bases from V and 2 bases from J; bases unmatched to any gene: 11. The CDR3 reads CASSTPPTGSPYNEQFF. The CDR3, as DNA: TGTGCCAGTAGTACTCCTCCGACAGGGAGCCCCTACAATGAGCAGTTCTTC. The complete variable domain, with remaining parts taken from reference TRBV19 and TRBJ2-1, reads DGGITQSPKYLFRKEGQNVTLSCEQNLNHDAMYWYRQDPGQGLRLIYYSQIVNDFQKGDIAEGYSVSREKKESFPLTVTSAQKNPTAFYLCASSTPPTGSPYNEQFFGPGTRLTVL.

This clonotype was seen ten or more times. The V gene is TRBV2, the J gene TRBJ2-3; no reliable D call. The CDR3 contains 14 residues. CDR1 and CDR2 from the germline V gene are SNHLY and FYNNEI. Trimming removed 1 base from V and 4 bases from J, with 9 bases in between. The CDR3 DNA follows: TGTGCCAGCAGTGAAGAGGCTGACCCAGATACGCAGTATTTT. It translates to CASSEEADPDTQYF.

V and J are TRBV28 and TRBJ1-1; 7 bases line up with TRBD1. CDR3 length equals 11 residues. Trimming removed 11 bases from V and 3 bases from J; junction bases left unmatched: 3. The germline gives CDR1 MDHEN, CDR2 SYDVKM. The CDR3, as DNA: TGTGCCGGCGGGACAGACACTGAAGCTTTCTTT. Translating it yields CAGGTDTEAFF.

V is TRBV24-1 and J is TRBJ2-2; 7 bases agree with TRBD2. V lost 3 bases, J lost 1 base, and 1 base stayed unmatched. In germline, CDR1 is KGHDR, CDR2 SFDVKD. The CDR3 length is 15 residues. The CDR3 protein is CATSDLAVNTGELFF. CDR3 DNA: TGTGCCACCAGTGATCTAGCGGTGAACACCGGGGAGCTGTTTTTT.

The rearrangement joins TRBV9 to TRBJ2-2; no definite D call. The CDR3 runs to 12 residues. Trimming took 1 base from V and 9 from J, leaving 7 bases between them. CDR1 is SGDLS and CDR2 is YYNGEE in the germline V gene. Here the CDR3 reads CASSVQGRELFF. The CDR3 DNA reads TGTGCCAGCAGCGTACAAGGCAGGGAGCTGTTTTTT.

The sample holds many counts of this clonotype. This chain links TRBV11-1 with TRBJ2-7; D is unclear. The germline CDR1 and CDR2 sequences are SGHAT and FQDESV (reference sequence). The CDR3 runs to 12 residues. V was cut by 5 bases and J by 2 bases, with 7 bases left in between. CDR3 amino acids: CASSQLPYEQYF. The CDR3, as DNA: TGTGCCAGCAGCCAGCTTCCCTACGAGCAGTACTTC.

V and J are TRBV4-2 and TRBJ2-7, with D possibly TRBD1 on 5 matching bases. Trimming removed 0 bases at V and 0 bases at J, with 9 bases between. Germline values: CDR1 LGHNA, CDR2 YNFKEQ. The CDR3 is 15 residues long. The chain's CDR3 is CASSQDSTDSYEQYF. The CDR3 DNA sequence: TGTGCCAGCAGCCAAGACTCGACAGACTCCTACGAGCAGTACTTC.

In its sample, this clonotype was seen many times. The V and J genes are TRBV10-1 and TRBJ2-1; 9 nucleotides match TRBD1. Per germline, CDR1 WNHNN and CDR2 SYGVQD (reference sequence). After removal of 4 bases from V and 3 bases from J, the junction contained 7 bases not matched to a gene. The CDR3 spans 16 residues. The CDR3 reads CASSGSGTGIYNEQFF. CDR3 nucleotides: TGCGCCAGCAGTGGGTCCGGGACAGGGATCTACAATGAGCAGTTCTTC.

This clonotype was seen a handful of times. The chain combines TRBV12-3 or TRBV12-4 with TRBJ1-5, with unresolved D. V dropped 7 bases and J dropped 3 bases, with 13 bases sitting between them. CDR3 length: 14 amino acids. As DNA, the CDR3 is TGTGCCAGCACCCCGGACCACTCCAATCAGCCCCAGCATTTT. Its translation is CASTPDHSNQPQHF.

The chain employs TRBV20-1 and TRBJ2-7; weak D call: TRBD2 (7 bases). Per the germline V gene, CDR1 is DFQATT and CDR2 is SNEGSKA (reference sequence). Trimming cost V 1 base and J 2 bases, with 18 bases left between them. The CDR3 sequence is 16 residues long. The CDR3 reads CSARVQGGGGAYEQYF. The CDR3 DNA sequence: TGCAGTGCTAGAGTGCAGGGCGGAGGGGGGGCCTACGAGCAGTACTTC.

In this sample, this clonotype turned up many times. As DNA, the CDR3 is TGTGCCAGCAGCCGAGGACAGGCTGATTCACCCCTCCACTTT. Protein sequence: CASSRGQADSPLHF. V and J are TRBV3-1 and TRBJ1-6; TRBD1 matches at 7 bases. The V segment lost 4 bases and the J segment 8 bases; nucleotides outside the gene matches: 5. In germline, CDR1 is LGHDT, CDR2 YNNKEL (reference sequence). The CDR3 sequence is 14 residues long.